The T cell receptor (beta chain) described here comes from a study of vaccination and CD4 T cells after COVID-19. V shed 6 bases and J shed 5 bases, with 19 bases lying between them. The germline V gene has CDR1 MNHNS and CDR2 SASEGT. The CDR3 has 15 amino acids. Regarding time point: late sampling 161 to 241 days after vaccination in a few convalescent patients. Treatment meaning: approximately 10-day PBMC culture with coronavirus spike peptide pools or control peptides (ViraFEST assay). Study findings and constraints: The authors studied relatively few convalescent patients and analyzed no early post-infection timepoints.

Comment on this clonotype: Its matching antigen is unknown.

At the Johns Hopkins FTIC core, DNA taken from cultured CD4+ T cells was sequenced by way of the Oncomine TCR Beta short-read assay. TCRdb reprocessed the PCR reads with MiXCR, giving one entry per CDR3 protein. The table has approximately 24,000 distinct CDR3 sequences, 25% to 35% seen once. The chain has TRBV6-1 and TRBJ2-5, with D perhaps matching TRBD1 (8 bases). Sequenced material: CD4+ T cells from blood, cultured in vitro, taken about 7 months after SARS-CoV-2 vaccination. The clonotype comes from a human donor who had recovered from COVID-19. The CDR3 protein is CASRDTGGARETQYF. CDR3 nucleotide sequence: TGTGCCAGCAGAGATACAGGGGGGGCACGGGAGACCCAGTACTTC.